Each of the 8 T cell receptor beta chains below was sequenced from the same sample in a study of regulatory T cells in long-lasting Graves disease. Time point defined: persistent/refractory GD, antithyroid drugs over 5 years with positive TRAb. RNA extracted from PBMCs served as the sequencing template. CDR3 regions were amplified by Arm-PCR using iRepertoire HTBI primers to build TCR beta libraries. TCRdb reprocessed the multiplex PCR reads via MiXCR and lists one record per CDR3 protein. The sample carries 400,000 to 600,000 distinct CDR3 sequences, 20% to 25% recorded once. The specimen was peripheral blood mononuclear cells (PBMCs), collected when the disease was refractory, from a patient treated with antithyroid drugs. The receptors were sampled from a female donor with Graves disease.

This clonotype was recorded at least ten times. The rearrangement links TRBV12-3 or TRBV12-4 to TRBJ1-2, with 8 bases matching TRBD1. The CDR3 consists of 14 residues. The V gene end was trimmed by 1 base and the J gene end by 8 bases; junction bases not matched to a gene: 6. CDR3 sequence reads: CASSLEDRDVGYTF. CDR3 sequence (DNA): TGTGCCAGCAGTTTAGAGGACAGGGACGTGGGCTACACCTTC.

This clonotype was detected a few times. A junction boundary mismatches the germline segment, possibly from a read error. The CDR3 DNA sequence: TGTGCCAGCAGCCCCCAGGGGTTGTCGGGAGAGCAGTGCTTC. This gives the protein CASSPQGLSGEQCF. The J gene is TRBJ2-7, the V gene TRBV7-8, with D perhaps matching TRBD1 or TRBD2 (6 bases each). Germline CDR1 reads SGHVS; CDR2 reads FQNEAQ. CDR3 length: 14 residues.

This clonotype was found many times. The chain combines TRBV2 with TRBJ2-5; no clear D gene. The CDR3 has 12 residues. Trimming took 5 bases from V and 9 from J, leaving 13 bases between them. Germline lookup yields CDR1 SNHLY and CDR2 FYNNEI. CDR3 in amino acids: CASSRSPGPQYF. In nucleotides, the CDR3 is TGTGCCAGCAGTCGAAGTCCCGGACCCCAGTACTTC.

This clonotype showed up many times. V gene TRBV27 combines with J gene TRBJ1-1; tentative D call: TRBD1 (5 bases). Germline CDR1 is MNHEY and CDR2 is SMNVEV (reference sequence). The V and J ends lost 6 bases and 1 base respectively, with 12 bases between them. This CDR3 region has 14 residues. CDR3 sequence (DNA): TGTGCCAGCAGAGCAGGGCTGGAGAACACTGAAGCTTTCTTT. Its protein product is CASRAGLENTEAFF.

The genes are TRBV29-1 and TRBJ2-6; perhaps TRBD1 as D (6 bases). This CDR3 has 16 amino acids. Germline CDR1 SQVTM, CDR2 ANQGSEA. The ends were cut back, 0 bases at V and 2 bases at J, with 11 bases in the middle. The CDR3 region has the DNA TGCAGCGTTGAAGAAGTCCGACAGGCTGGGGCCAACGTCCTGACTTTC. The encoded protein is CSVEEVRQAGANVLTF.

The chain combines TRBV10-3 with TRBJ1-1, with D tentatively TRBD1 (5 bases). Looked up from germline, CDR1 is ENHRY and CDR2 is SYGVKD. The CDR3 spans 15 residues. V dropped 4 bases and J dropped 2 bases, with 14 bases sitting between them. The DNA of the CDR3 is TGTGCCATCAGTGGCCAGGGTGGAGGAAACACTGAAGCTTTCTTT. The encoded protein is CAISGQGGGNTEAFF.

This sequence joins TRBV20-1 and TRBJ1-2; D unclear. This CDR3 region has 15 residues. CDR1 and CDR2 from the germline V gene are DFQATT and SNEGSKA (reference sequence). V lost 6 bases and J 4 bases, leaving 21 bases between the germline ends. The CDR3 DNA is TGCAGTGCCTTTACTTGGACGGACGCCTCCTATGGCTACACCTTC. Encoded protein: CSAFTWTDASYGYTF.

This clonotype was observed many times. The chain recombines TRBV3-1 with TRBJ2-5; no firm D call. Per germline, CDR1 LGHDT and CDR2 YNNKEL (reference sequence). The CDR3 has 14 amino acids. Trimming shortened V by 2 bases and J by 2 bases, and 9 bases separated the two germline ends. The CDR3 DNA follows: TGTGCCAGCAGCCAATCCAGCGAACAAGAGACCCAGTACTTC. Translating it yields CASSQSSEQETQYF.